Listed below are T cell receptor beta chains from one sample, sequenced in a study of T cell responses to AZD1222 COVID-19 vaccine. TCRdb's table, derived via immunoSEQ multiplex PCR, lists solely in-frame clones and lacks some. The top ten hold around 3.1% of the sample, which has over 100,000 clones, 80% to 90% seen once. The source was peripheral blood, collected on day 0 of AZD1222 vaccination. All receptors come from an adult in good health. Each CDR3 is given with its conserved first and last residue. D genes are given only for firm matches. Size tells how often a clone was seen (once, few, many) or the class of an expanded clone, and some rows leave it out.

clone_size,j_call,v_call,d_call,cdr3_aa,cdr3_nt
.,TRBJ2-4,TRBV6-5,.,CASRSRAKNIQYF,TGTGCCAGCAGGTCTCGAGCCAAAAACATTCAGTACTTC
.,TRBJ2-3,TRBV27,TRBD2,CASSLSGGAEDTQYF,TGTGCCAGCAGTCTCAGCGGGGGGGCAGAAGATACGCAGTATTTT
.,TRBJ1-5,TRBV27,.,CASSPGSSNQPQHF,TGTGCCAGCAGTCCGGGCAGTAGCAATCAGCCCCAGCATTTT
.,TRBJ1-1,TRBV18,.,CASSPQRRIYTEAFF,TGTGCCAGCTCACCACAAAGACGGATCTACACTGAAGCTTTCTTT
.,TRBJ1-1,TRBV12-3/TRBV12-4,.,CASSLTGHEAFF,TGTGCCAGCAGTTTAACAGGGCATGAAGCTTTCTTT
.,TRBJ1-1,TRBV6-1,.,CASSEEEGKAFF,TGTGCCAGCAGTGAAGAGGAGGGTAAAGCTTTCTTT
once,TRBJ2-7,TRBV18,.,CASSPRESYEQYF,TGTGCCAGCTCACCGCGGGAAAGCTACGAGCAGTACTTC
few,TRBJ1-3,TRBV9,TRBD1,CASSVGQGRGNTIYF,TGTGCCAGCAGCGTGGGACAGGGGAGAGGAAACACCATATATTTT
.,TRBJ2-5,TRBV18,.,CASSPAGVQETQYF,TGTGCCAGCTCACCAGCAGGGGTCCAAGAGACCCAGTACTTC
.,TRBJ2-4,TRBV4-1,.,CASSQDPGVAKNIQYF,TGCGCCAGCAGCCAAGATCCGGGGGTAGCCAAAAACATTCAGTACTTC
.,TRBJ2-1,TRBV27,TRBD2,CASSRSLAGPSYNEQFF,TGTGCCAGCAGTAGGTCACTAGCGGGACCCTCCTACAATGAGCAGTTCTTC
.,TRBJ1-5,TRBV19,.,CASSIQGQHQPQHF,TGTGCCAGTAGTATACAGGGACAACATCAGCCCCAGCATTTT
.,TRBJ2-1,TRBV9,TRBD1,CASAQGALSYNEQFF,TGTGCCAGCGCCCAGGGGGCCTTATCCTACAATGAGCAGTTCTTC
few,TRBJ2-4,TRBV4-2,TRBD1,CASSDVTGRNIQYF,TGTGCCAGCAGCGACGTGACAGGGCGAAACATTCAGTACTTC
.,TRBJ2-7,TRBV4-3,TRBD1,CASSQGVWGQVDSYEQYF,TGCGCCAGCAGCCAAGGCGTCTGGGGACAGGTGGACTCCTACGAGCAGTACTTC
.,TRBJ1-2,TRBV28,.,CASSPPGGSGYTF,TGTGCCAGCAGTCCCCCCGGGGGCAGTGGCTACACCTTC
.,TRBJ2-1,TRBV14,.,CASTGYNEQFF,TGTGCCAGCACCGGGTACAATGAGCAGTTCTTC
few,TRBJ2-7,TRBV4-3,.,CASSQRLQVYSYEQYF,TGCGCCAGCAGCCAAAGGCTGCAGGTCTACTCCTACGAGCAGTACTTC
.,TRBJ1-1,TRBV5-1,TRBD1,CASSRTPGQGYTEAFF,TGCGCCAGCAGCCGTACACCGGGACAGGGTTATACTGAAGCTTTCTTT
.,TRBJ1-2,TRBV3-1/TRBV3-2,.,CASSQDGVSGGYTF,TGTGCCAGCAGCCAAGATGGGGTTTCGGGTGGCTACACCTTC
.,TRBJ2-7,TRBV7-2,.,CASSLYIPTQITF,TGTGCCAGCAGCTTATATATTCCCACACAAATCACCTTC
.,TRBJ1-1,TRBV28,TRBD1,CASSPVGQLNTEAFF,TGTGCCAGCAGCCCAGTGGGACAGTTGAACACTGAAGCTTTCTTT
.,TRBJ2-1,TRBV3-1/TRBV3-2,.,CASSQVTGAVDEQFF,TGTGCCAGCAGCCAAGTCACGGGAGCTGTAGATGAGCAGTTCTTC
.,TRBJ2-3,TRBV9,.,CASSAEGRGGDTQYF,TGTGCCAGCAGCGCAGAGGGCAGGGGAGGAGATACGCAGTATTTT
.,TRBJ2-7,TRBV27,TRBD1,CASSPQGWNYEQYF,TGTGCCAGCAGCCCACAGGGGTGGAACTACGAGCAGTACTTC
.,TRBJ2-3,TRBV13,.,CASSFLAGRTEADTQYF,TGTGCCAGCAGCTTTTTGGCGGGGCGCACAGAGGCAGATACGCAGTATTTT
.,TRBJ2-2,TRBV30,.,CAWSVGSGELFF,TGTGCCTGGAGTGTAGGGTCCGGGGAGCTGTTTTTT
.,TRBJ2-1,TRBV19,TRBD2,CASSIGLAGGFNEQFF,TGTGCCAGTAGTATAGGGCTAGCGGGAGGGTTCAATGAGCAGTTCTTC
.,TRBJ1-2,TRBV9,.,CASSVGPGGDGYTF,TGTGCCAGCAGCGTTGGACCGGGGGGCGATGGCTACACCTTC